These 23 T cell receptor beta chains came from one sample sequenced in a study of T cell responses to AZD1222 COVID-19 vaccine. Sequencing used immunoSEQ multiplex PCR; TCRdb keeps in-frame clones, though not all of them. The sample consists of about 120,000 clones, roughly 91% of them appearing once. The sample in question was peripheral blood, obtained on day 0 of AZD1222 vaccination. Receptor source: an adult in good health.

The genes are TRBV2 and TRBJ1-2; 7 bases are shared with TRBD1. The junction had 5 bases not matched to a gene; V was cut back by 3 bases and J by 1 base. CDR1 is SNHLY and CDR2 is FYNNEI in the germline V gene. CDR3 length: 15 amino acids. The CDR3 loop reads CASSDEGGSNYGYTF. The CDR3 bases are TGTGCCAGCAGTGATGAAGGGGGCAGTAACTATGGCTACACCTTC. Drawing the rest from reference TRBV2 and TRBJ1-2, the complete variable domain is EPEVTQTPSHQVTQMGQEVILRCVPISNHLYFYWYRQILGQKVEFLVSFYNNEISEKSEIFDDQFSVERPDGSNFTLKIRSTKLEDSAMYFCASSDEGGSNYGYTFGSGTRLTVV.

CDR3 DNA sequence: TGTGCCAGCAGTTCAACTAGCGGGAGGAGTACTGAGCAGTTCTTC. Its translation is CASSSTSGRSTEQFF. V usage is TRBV6-2 or TRBV6-3 and J usage is TRBJ2-1, with 12 bases identical to TRBD2. The CDR3 consists of 15 residues. J lost 9 bases, V lost 4 bases, and 7 bases had no gene match. Germline V lookup: CDR1 MNHEY, CDR2 SVGEGT.

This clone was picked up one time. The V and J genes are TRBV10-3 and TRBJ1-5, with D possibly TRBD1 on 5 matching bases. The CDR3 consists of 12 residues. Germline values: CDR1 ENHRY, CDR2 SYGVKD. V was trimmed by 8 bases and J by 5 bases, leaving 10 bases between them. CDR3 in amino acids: CAIGDGYQPQHF. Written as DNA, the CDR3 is TGTGCCATCGGGGACGGGTATCAGCCCCAGCATTTT.

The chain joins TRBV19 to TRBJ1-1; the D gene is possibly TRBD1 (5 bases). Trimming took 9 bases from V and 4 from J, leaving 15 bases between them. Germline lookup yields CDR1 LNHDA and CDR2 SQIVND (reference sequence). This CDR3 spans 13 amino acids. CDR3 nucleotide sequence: TGTGCCAGCGTACAAGACAGCCCCACTGAAGCTTTCTTT. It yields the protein CASVQDSPTEAFF.

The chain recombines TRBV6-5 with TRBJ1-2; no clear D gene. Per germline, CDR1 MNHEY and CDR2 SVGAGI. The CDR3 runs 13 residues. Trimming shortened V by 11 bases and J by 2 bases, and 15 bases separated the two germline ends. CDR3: CAAVSVQNYGYTF. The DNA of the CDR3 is TGTGCCGCGGTCTCGGTGCAGAACTATGGCTACACCTTC.

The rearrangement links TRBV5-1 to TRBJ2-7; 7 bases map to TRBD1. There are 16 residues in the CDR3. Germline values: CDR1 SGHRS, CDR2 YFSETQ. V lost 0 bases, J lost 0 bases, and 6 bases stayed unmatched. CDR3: CASSLARDSLSYEQYF. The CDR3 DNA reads TGCGCCAGCAGCTTGGCCCGGGACAGCCTCTCCTACGAGCAGTACTTC.

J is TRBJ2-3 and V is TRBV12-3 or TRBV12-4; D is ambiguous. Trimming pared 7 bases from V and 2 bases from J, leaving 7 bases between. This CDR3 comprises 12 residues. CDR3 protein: CASNRDTDTQYF. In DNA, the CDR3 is TGTGCCAGCAACCGAGACACAGATACGCAGTATTTT.

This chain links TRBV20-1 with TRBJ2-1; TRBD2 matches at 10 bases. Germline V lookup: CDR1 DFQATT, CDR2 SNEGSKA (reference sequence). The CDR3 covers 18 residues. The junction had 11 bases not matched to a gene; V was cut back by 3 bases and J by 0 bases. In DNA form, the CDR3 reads TGCAGTGCTAGTGGGGCTAGCGGGGGCTCGAGCTCCTACAATGAGCAGTTCTTC. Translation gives CSASGASGGSSSYNEQFF.

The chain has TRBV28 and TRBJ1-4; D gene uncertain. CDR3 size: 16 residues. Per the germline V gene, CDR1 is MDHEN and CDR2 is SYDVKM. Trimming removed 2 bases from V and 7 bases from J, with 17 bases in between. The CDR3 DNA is TGTGCCAGCAGTTTACATCGGCGACATGGGATTGAAAAACTGTTTTTT. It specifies CASSLHRRHGIEKLFF.

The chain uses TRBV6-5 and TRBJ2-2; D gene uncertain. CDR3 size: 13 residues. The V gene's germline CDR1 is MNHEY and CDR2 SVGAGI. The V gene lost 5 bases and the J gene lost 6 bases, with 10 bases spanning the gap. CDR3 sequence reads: CASSKVSAGELFF. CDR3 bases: TGTGCCAGCAGTAAGGTCTCGGCCGGGGAGCTGTTTTTT.

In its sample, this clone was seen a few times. The CDR3 here is CASRAGTGTYEQYF. The CDR3 DNA follows: TGTGCCAGCAGAGCCGGGACAGGCACCTACGAGCAGTACTTC. The rearrangement links TRBV6-5 to TRBJ2-7, with TRBD1 matching over 8 bases. Trimming removed 6 bases from V and 2 bases from J; junction bases left unmatched: 6. CDR1 and CDR2 (germline): MNHEY, SVGAGI. The CDR3 loop spans 14 amino acids.

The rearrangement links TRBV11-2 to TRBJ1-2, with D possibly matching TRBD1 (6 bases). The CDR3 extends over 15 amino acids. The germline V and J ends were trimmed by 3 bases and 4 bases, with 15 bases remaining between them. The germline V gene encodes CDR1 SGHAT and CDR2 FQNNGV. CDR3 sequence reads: CASSLTGTNLYGYTF. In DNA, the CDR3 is TGTGCCAGCAGCTTGACCGGGACAAACCTCTATGGCTACACCTTC.

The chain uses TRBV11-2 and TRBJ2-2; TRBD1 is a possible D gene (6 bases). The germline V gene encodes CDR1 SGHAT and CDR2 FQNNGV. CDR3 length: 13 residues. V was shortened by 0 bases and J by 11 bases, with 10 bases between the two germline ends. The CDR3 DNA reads TGTGCCAGCAGCTTAGAATCTGGGGGCGAGCTGTTTTTT. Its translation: CASSLESGGELFF.

The CDR3 loop reads CASSPAGASKNIQYF. In nucleotides, the CDR3 is TGTGCCAGCAGCCCCGCTGGGGCTTCCAAAAACATTCAGTACTTC. V gene TRBV14 combines with J gene TRBJ2-4, with D perhaps matching TRBD1 (5 bases). Germline V CDR1 and CDR2: SGHDN, FVKESK. V was trimmed by 4 bases and J by 2 bases, leaving 12 bases between them. The length of the CDR3 is 15 residues.

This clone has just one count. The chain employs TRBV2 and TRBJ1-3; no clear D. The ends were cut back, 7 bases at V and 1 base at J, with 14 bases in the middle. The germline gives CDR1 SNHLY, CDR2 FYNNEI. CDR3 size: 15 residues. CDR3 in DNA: TGTGCCAGCAAGGTAAACGGAGTGTCTGGAAACACCATATATTTT. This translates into CASKVNGVSGNTIYF.

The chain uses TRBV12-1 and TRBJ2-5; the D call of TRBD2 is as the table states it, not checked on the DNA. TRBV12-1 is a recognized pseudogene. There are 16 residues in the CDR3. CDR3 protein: CASSTRLAGLQETQYF. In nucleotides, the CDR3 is TGTGCCAGCAGCACCAGACTAGCGGGGCTCCAAGAGACCCAGTACTTC.

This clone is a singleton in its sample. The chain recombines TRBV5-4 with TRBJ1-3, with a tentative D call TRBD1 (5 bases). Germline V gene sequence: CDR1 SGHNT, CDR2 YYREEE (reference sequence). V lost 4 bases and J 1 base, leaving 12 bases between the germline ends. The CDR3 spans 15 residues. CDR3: CASSPGRQSGNTIYF. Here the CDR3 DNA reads TGTGCCAGCAGCCCGGGACGGCAATCTGGAAACACCATATATTTT.

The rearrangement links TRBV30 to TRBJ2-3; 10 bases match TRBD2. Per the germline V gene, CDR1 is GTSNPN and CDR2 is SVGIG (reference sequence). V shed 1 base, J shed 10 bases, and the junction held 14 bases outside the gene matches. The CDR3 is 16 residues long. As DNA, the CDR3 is TGTGCCTGGAGTGGACGGACTAGCGGCCGTGGCGGACCGCAGTATTTT. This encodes CAWSGRTSGRGGPQYF.

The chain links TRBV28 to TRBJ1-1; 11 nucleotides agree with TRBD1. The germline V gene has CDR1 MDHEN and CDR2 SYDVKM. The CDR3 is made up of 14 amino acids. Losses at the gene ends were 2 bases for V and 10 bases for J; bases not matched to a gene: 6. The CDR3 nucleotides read TGTGCCAGCAGTTTAGGTCGGACAGGGGGCATAGCTTTCTTT. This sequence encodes CASSLGRTGGIAFF.

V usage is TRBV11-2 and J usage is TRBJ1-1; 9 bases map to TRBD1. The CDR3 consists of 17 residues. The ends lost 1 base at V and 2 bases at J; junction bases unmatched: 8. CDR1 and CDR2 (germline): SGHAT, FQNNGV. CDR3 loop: CASSLGDRAWRNTEAFF. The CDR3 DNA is TGTGCCAGCAGCTTAGGGGACAGGGCTTGGAGAAACACTGAAGCTTTCTTT.

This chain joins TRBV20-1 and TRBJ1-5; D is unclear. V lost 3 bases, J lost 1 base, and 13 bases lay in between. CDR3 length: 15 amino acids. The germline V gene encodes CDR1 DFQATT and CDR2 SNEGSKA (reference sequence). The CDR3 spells CSASPVSSSNQPQHF. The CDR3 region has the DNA TGCAGTGCTAGTCCGGTGTCATCGAGCAATCAGCCCCAGCATTTT.

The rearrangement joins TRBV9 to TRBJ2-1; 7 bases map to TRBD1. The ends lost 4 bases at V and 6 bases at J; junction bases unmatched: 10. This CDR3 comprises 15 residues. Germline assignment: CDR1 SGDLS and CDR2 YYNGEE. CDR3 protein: CASSHGQVNFNEQFF. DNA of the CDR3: TGTGCCAGCAGCCACGGACAGGTTAACTTCAATGAGCAGTTCTTC.

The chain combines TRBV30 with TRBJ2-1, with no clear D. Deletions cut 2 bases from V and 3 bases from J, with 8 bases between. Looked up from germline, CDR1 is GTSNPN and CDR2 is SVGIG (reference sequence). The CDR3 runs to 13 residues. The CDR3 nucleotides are TGTGCCTGGAGTCGACGGTTCTACAATGAGCAGTTCTTC. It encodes CAWSRRFYNEQFF.